This entry lists 16 T cell receptor beta chains sequenced from one sample in a study of regulatory T cells in long-lasting Graves disease. Noted time point: newly diagnosed GD, antithyroid drugs for less than 3 months. Scientists built the TCR library using RNA that was extracted from PBMCs. Assembly of TCR beta libraries relied on iRepertoire HTBI primers together with Arm-PCR of CDR3 regions. TCRdb called the multiplex PCR reads again in MiXCR, with one record for every CDR3 protein. The data contain 620,000 or so distinct CDR3 sequences, approximately 15% of them seen just once; the ten biggest clones take up roughly 18%. Another study also made use of these data, one on T cells in Graves' hyperthyroidism and ophthalmopathy.

The specimen comprised peripheral blood mononuclear cells (PBMCs), sampled at new diagnosis, from a patient treated with antithyroid drugs. All receptors come from a woman aged 30 to 39 with Graves disease.

This clonotype has more than one count but fewer than ten. The chain is built from TRBV18 and TRBJ1-1, with a weak D call TRBD1 (5 bases). Per germline, CDR1 KGHSH and CDR2 LQKENI. The V gene lost 5 bases and the J gene lost 4 bases, with 17 bases spanning the gap. This CDR3 is 15 amino acids long. The CDR3 bases are TGTGCCAGCTCATTTGCGGGAGGGGTAATCACTGAAGCTTTCTTT. Translation gives CASSFAGGVITEAFF.

This clonotype was found a few times. J is TRBJ1-2 and V is TRBV15; 9 bases agree with TRBD1. The trim removed 2 bases at V and 6 bases at J, leaving 4 bases unmatched. CDR3 length: 14 amino acids. The germline CDR1 and CDR2 sequences are LNHNV and YYDKDF (reference sequence). CDR3 nucleotides: TGTGCCACCAGCAGACAACAGGGGGCGGATGGCTACACCTTC. Amino acids: CATSRQQGADGYTF.

The rearrangement uses TRBV5-1 and TRBJ1-5; the match to TRBD1 covers 8 bases. V lost 2 bases, J lost 6 bases, and 10 bases stayed unmatched. This CDR3 has 16 residues. Germline CDR1 reads SGHRS; CDR2 reads YFSETQ. CDR3 DNA: TGCGCCAGCAGCTTTGAACCGACAGGGGACGGTCAGCCCCAGCATTTT. Protein product: CASSFEPTGDGQPQHF.

This clonotype was detected ten times or more. This chain connects TRBV12-3 or TRBV12-4 to TRBJ1-4; 8 bases fit TRBD1. Losses at the gene ends were 0 bases for V and 6 bases for J; bases not matched to a gene: 0. CDR3 length: 14 amino acids. The CDR3 loop reads CASSLARGHEKLFF. Written as DNA, the CDR3 is TGTGCCAGCAGTTTAGCCAGGGGGCATGAAAAACTGTTTTTT.

Ten or more counts support this clonotype. This chain uses TRBV28 with TRBJ1-4; D call uncertain. Germline CDR1 is MDHEN and CDR2 is SYDVKM. The V end lost 4 bases, the J end lost 2 bases, and 8 bases lay between the germline ends. The CDR3 runs to 14 residues. CDR3 sequence: CASSSSLTNEKLFF. The CDR3 DNA sequence: TGTGCCAGCAGTTCCTCCTTGACTAATGAAAAACTGTTTTTT.

This clonotype has at least ten counts. V usage is TRBV6-2 or TRBV6-3 and J usage is TRBJ2-1, with D perhaps given as TRBD1 or TRBD2 (5 bases each). Trimming shortened V by 2 bases and J by 2 bases, and 10 bases separated the two germline ends. Germline V gene data show CDR1 as MNHEY and CDR2 as SVGEGT. CDR3 size: 15 residues. The CDR3 is CASSYGGRAYNEQFF. Written as DNA, the CDR3 is TGTGCCAGCAGTTACGGGGGAAGGGCCTACAATGAGCAGTTCTTC.

Only a few counts were recorded for this clonotype. This chain connects TRBV20-1 to TRBJ2-5; the match to TRBD2 covers 11 bases. The V gene end was trimmed by 5 bases and the J gene end by 4 bases; junction bases not matched to a gene: 9. Looked up from germline, CDR1 is DFQATT and CDR2 is SNEGSKA (reference sequence). The length of the CDR3 is 15 residues. The CDR3 DNA sequence: TGCAGTGCTGGGCCACTAGCGGGAGTGGCAGAGACCCAGTACTTC. Its translation: CSAGPLAGVAETQYF.

In the case of this clonotype: This sequence may be a read error, since a much larger clone differs from it by one base. Given the absence of the conserved phenylalanine or tryptophan at the CDR3 end, a read error is likely. The chain carries TRBV7-2 and TRBJ2-7; 8 positions agree with TRBD2. The CDR3 extends over 18 amino acids. The trim removed 3 bases at V and 0 bases at J, leaving 13 bases unmatched. Germline V gives CDR1 SGHTA, CDR2 FQGNSA. CDR3 in amino acids: CASSFRDRTSIISYEQYS. DNA for the CDR3: TGTGCCAGCAGCTTCCGCGACCGGACTAGCATTATCTCCTACGAGCAGTACTCC.

As regards this clonotype: One end of the junction does not line up with germline, which may come from a read error. V is TRBV9 and J is TRBJ1-4; no clear D. The CDR3 runs 17 residues. Germline V lookup: CDR1 SGDLS, CDR2 YYNGEE. The CDR3 protein is CASNVEATQTVNEKLFF. CDR3 DNA sequence: TGTGCCAGCAACGTAGAAGCCACACAGACCGTTAATGAAAAACTGTTTTTT.

At least ten counts were recorded for this clonotype. The rearrangement uses TRBV28 and TRBJ2-3, with 11 bases matching TRBD2. This CDR3 comprises 15 residues. The ends lost 7 bases at V and 4 bases at J; junction bases unmatched: 7. Germline V lookup: CDR1 MDHEN, CDR2 SYDVKM. CDR3 sequence: CASTTSGSFADTQYF. The CDR3 bases are TGTGCCAGCACCACTAGCGGGAGTTTCGCAGATACGCAGTATTTT. Full variable domain (remainder filled in from reference TRBV28 and TRBJ2-3): DVKVTQSSRYLVKRTGEKVFLECVQDMDHENMFWYRQDPGLGLRLIYFSYDVKMKEKGDIPEGYSVSREKKERFSLILESASTNQTSMYLCASTTSGSFADTQYFGPGTRLTVL.

The chain couples TRBV24-1 to TRBJ2-3; possibly TRBD1 for D (5 bases). The CDR3 spans 12 residues. CDR1 and CDR2 (germline): KGHDR, SFDVKD. The V and J ends lost 11 bases and 3 bases respectively, with 11 bases between them. The CDR3 reads CAISQDTDTQYF. The DNA for the CDR3 is TGTGCCATCTCACAGGATACAGATACGCAGTATTTT.

This chain uses TRBV10-3 with TRBJ1-1, with a possible D match to TRBD1 (6 bases). Germline lookup yields CDR1 ENHRY and CDR2 SYGVKD. The CDR3 extends over 14 amino acids. The V gene lost 6 bases and the J gene lost 0 bases, with 11 bases spanning the gap. This chain's CDR3 is CAIRAGVMNTEAFF. The CDR3 nucleotides read TGTGCCATCAGGGCAGGGGTTATGAACACTGAAGCTTTCTTT.

V and J are TRBV5-8 and TRBJ2-7; maybe TRBD2 (6 bases). Trimming removed 2 bases at V and 2 bases at J, with 20 bases between. Germline V gene sequence: CDR1 SGHTS, CDR2 YDEGEE. This CDR3 comprises 17 residues. The chain's CDR3 is CASSFLVQTSYTYEQYF. CDR3 in DNA: TGTGCCAGCAGCTTTCTGGTACAGACTAGTTATACCTACGAGCAGTACTTC.

In its sample, this clonotype was seen many times. Written as DNA, the CDR3 is TGCAGTGCTGCCGCGACCTACGAGCAGTACTTC. Amino acid sequence: CSAAATYEQYF. The chain has TRBV20-1 and TRBJ2-7; D call uncertain. Germline CDR1 DFQATT, CDR2 SNEGSKA (reference sequence). Between the trimmed V and J ends, which lost 5 bases and 2 bases, there was a span of 7 bases. CDR3 length: 11 residues.

This chain joins TRBV15 and TRBJ2-3, with D hard to call. The CDR3 sequence is 18 residues long. Trimming stripped 0 bases from V and 4 bases from J, with 20 bases between. Germline V gene data show CDR1 as LNHNV and CDR2 as YYDKDF (reference sequence). The CDR3 loop is CATSREYGFGTKADTQYF. CDR3 sequence (DNA): TGTGCCACCAGCAGAGAGTATGGTTTCGGAACAAAGGCAGATACGCAGTATTTT. Supplemented by reference TRBV15 and TRBJ2-3, the full variable domain reads DAMVIQNPRYQVTQFGKPVTLSCSQTLNHNVMYWYQQKSSQAPKLLFHYYDKDFNNEADTPDNFQSRRPNTSFCFLDIRSPGLGDTAMYLCATSREYGFGTKADTQYFGPGTRLTVL.

This clonotype was detected ten times or more. This sequence joins TRBV5-1 and TRBJ2-7; 8 nucleotides line up with TRBD2. Trimming cost V 2 bases and J 3 bases; bases outside gene matches: 10. The CDR3 totals 16 residues. Germline V gene sequence: CDR1 SGHRS, CDR2 YFSETQ. The CDR3 region has the DNA TGCGCCAGCAGCTTCCAGGGCGGAGCGGGAGACTACGAGCAGTACTTC. This codes for CASSFQGGAGDYEQYF.